These 22 T cell receptor beta chains were sequenced from one sample in a study of quantifying T cell responses using KT2 cells. On the study more broadly: Reverse transcription used primers in the TCR alpha and beta constant regions.

A single-stranded UMI oligo with SP2 sequence was ligated to cDNA 3' ends. An equimolar mix of RC1.1 and RC1.2 primed the beta chain across TRBC1 and TRBC2. TCRdb called the UMI-ligation and nested PCR reads again in MiXCR, with one record for every CDR3 protein. Of tens of thousands of distinct CDR3 sequences in the sample, approximately 6.8% were seen once. The sample comprised PBMCs spiked with cells of the T cell clone KT2. Source of these receptors: a human donor.

This clonotype was detected only a few times. V and J are TRBV7-9 and TRBJ1-2, with unresolved D. Germline assignment: CDR1 SEHNR and CDR2 FQNEAQ (reference sequence). The CDR3 consists of 13 residues. Trimming stripped 2 bases from V and 3 bases from J, with 7 bases between. The CDR3 here is CASSLRRDYGYTF. CDR3 nucleotides: TGTGCCAGCAGCTTAAGGCGGGACTATGGCTACACCTTC. The full variable domain, in which reference TRBV7-9 and TRBJ1-2 provide the parts outside the CDR3, is DTGVSQNPRHKITKRGQNVTFRCDPISEHNRLYWYRQTLGQGPEFLTYFQNEAQLEKSRLLSDRFSAERPKGSFSTLEIQRTEQGDSAMYLCASSLRRDYGYTFGSGTRLTVV.

Regarding this clonotype: This may be a read error, as it is one base from a much larger clone. J is TRBJ2-2 and V is TRBV29-1, with 7 nucleotides matching TRBD1. The CDR3 has 14 residues. CDR1 and CDR2 (germline): SQVTM, ANQGSEA. With V trimmed by 8 bases and J by 3 bases, 9 bases remained unmatched. The CDR3 DNA follows: TGCAGCTTCCTGACAGGGACGGACACCGGGGAGCTGTTTTTT. Amino acids: CSFLTGTDTGELFF.

As regards this clonotype: It may be a read error: a sequence one base away is much more abundant. V and J are TRBV20-1 and TRBJ1-5; no definite D call. The CDR3 has 14 residues. V was clipped by 3 bases and J by 3 bases, with 12 bases between them. Germline V gives CDR1 DFQATT, CDR2 SNEGSKA (reference sequence). The CDR3 region is CSARSQVYNQPQHF. CDR3 sequence (DNA): TGCAGTGCTAGGAGCCAGGTGTACAATCAGCCCCAGCATTTT.

V is TRBV30 and J is TRBJ1-2; D is perhaps TRBD1 (5 bases). V lost 2 bases, J lost 10 bases, and 17 bases lay in between. This CDR3 is 13 amino acids long. The germline V gene encodes CDR1 GTSNPN and CDR2 SVGIG (reference sequence). In nucleotides, the CDR3 is TGTGCCTGGAGTATTGGATCGACAGCCCCCTACACCTTC. This translates into CAWSIGSTAPYTF.

This clonotype was recorded many times. The J gene is TRBJ1-5, the V gene TRBV15; D remains unclear. Looked up from germline, CDR1 is LNHNV and CDR2 is YYDKDF (reference sequence). This CDR3 comprises 16 residues. The V end was cut by 0 bases, the J end by 7 bases, with 16 bases between. The CDR3, as DNA: TGTGCCACCAGCAGAGAGTCGCATAGGAACGAACAGCCCCAGCATTTT. Amino acids: CATSRESHRNEQPQHF. The full variable domain, in which reference TRBV15 and TRBJ1-5 provide the parts outside the CDR3, is DAMVIQNPRYQVTQFGKPVTLSCSQTLNHNVMYWYQQKSSQAPKLLFHYYDKDFNNEADTPDNFQSRRPNTSFCFLDIRSPGLGDTAMYLCATSRESHRNEQPQHFGDGTRLSIL.

As regards this clonotype: A much larger clone is a single base away; this may be a read error. The rearrangement links TRBV20-1 to TRBJ2-3; D ambiguous. CDR1 and CDR2 (germline): DFQATT, SNEGSKA (reference sequence). The CDR3 extends over 13 amino acids. V was trimmed by 7 bases and J by 1 base, leaving 12 bases between them. The CDR3 nucleotides read TGCAGTGTTCCCGACTCAGGCACAGATACGCAGTATTTT. Amino acid sequence: CSVPDSGTDTQYF.

The V gene is TRBV7-2, the J gene TRBJ2-7; maybe TRBD1 (6 bases). Looked up from germline, CDR1 is SGHTA and CDR2 is FQGNSA. The length of the CDR3 is 16 residues. Trimming took 1 base from V and 5 from J, leaving 18 bases between them. The CDR3: CASSLGGRGRSDEQYF. The CDR3 region has the DNA TGTGCCAGCAGCTTAGGGGGCAGGGGTAGGAGCGACGAGCAGTACTTC.

This chain joins TRBV29-1 and TRBJ2-1; D is ambiguous. The V end lost 0 bases, the J end lost 6 bases, and 3 bases lay between the germline ends. Germline CDR1 reads SQVTM; CDR2 reads ANQGSEA. This CDR3 is 11 amino acids long. In DNA, the CDR3 is TGCAGCGTTGAAGAGGTCAATGAGCAGTTCTTC. It codes for CSVEEVNEQFF.

This chain joins TRBV2 and TRBJ2-2; possible D gene TRBD1, 5 bases. The CDR3 loop spans 14 amino acids. Germline V gene data show CDR1 as SNHLY and CDR2 as FYNNEI. V was trimmed by 6 bases and J by 0 bases, leaving 8 bases between them. CDR3 residues: CASRQVANTGELFF. The CDR3 DNA reads TGTGCCAGCAGACAGGTCGCGAACACCGGGGAGCTGTTTTTT.

This chain connects TRBV29-1 to TRBJ1-1; D is unclear. The germline V gene encodes CDR1 SQVTM and CDR2 ANQGSEA. The V end was cut by 5 bases, the J end by 1 base, with 11 bases between. The CDR3 length is 13 residues. The CDR3 coding sequence is TGCAGCGTTCAATATGGAACGAACACTGAAGCTTTCTTT. It is translated as CSVQYGTNTEAFF.

The sample holds many counts of this clonotype. This rearrangement joins TRBV7-6 to TRBJ2-2; possible D gene TRBD1, 6 bases. Germline-derived CDR1 and CDR2 are SGHVS and FNYEAQ. The CDR3 has 19 residues. Deletions cut 5 bases from V and 1 base from J, with 23 bases between. The CDR3 reads CASSLLGTTELLNTGELFF. The CDR3 bases are TGTGCCAGCAGCCTATTAGGGACAACGGAACTATTGAACACCGGGGAGCTGTTTTTT.

This clonotype was observed at least ten times. The chain carries TRBV5-6 and TRBJ1-2; no clear D gene. The CDR3 has 15 residues. In germline, CDR1 is SGHDT, CDR2 YYEEEE. V lost 0 bases and J lost 4, with 13 bases in between. This chain's CDR3 is CASSLGQYDSYGYTF. The CDR3 coding sequence is TGTGCCAGCAGCTTGGGCCAGTATGACTCCTATGGCTACACCTTC.

The gene calls are TRBV20-1 and TRBJ2-7; D is possibly TRBD2 (8 bases). With 7 bases removed from V and 4 bases from J, the gap between germline ends came to 17 bases. Germline lookup yields CDR1 DFQATT and CDR2 SNEGSKA (reference sequence). The CDR3 has 13 amino acids. CDR3 sequence reads: CSGGGGRRYEQYF. CDR3 bases: TGCAGTGGAGGGGGCGGGAGGAGGTACGAGCAGTACTTC.

The chain recombines TRBV29-1 with TRBJ2-1; TRBD1 might be the D (5 bases). V lost 5 bases and J 6 bases, leaving 14 bases between the germline ends. CDR1 SQVTM and CDR2 ANQGSEA come from the germline V gene. This CDR3 has 13 residues. CDR3 DNA sequence: TGCAGCGTTCCCGACAGTTGGGTCAATGAGCAGTTCTTC. It codes for CSVPDSWVNEQFF.

This clonotype was seen at least ten times. Written as DNA, the CDR3 is TGTGCCAGCCTTGTGACAGGAAACTATGGCTACACCTTC. It codes for CASLVTGNYGYTF. The gene calls are TRBV6-1 and TRBJ1-2; TRBD1 is a possible D gene (6 bases). Germline loops: CDR1 MNHNS, CDR2 SASEGT. Trimming pared 8 bases from V and 2 bases from J, leaving 12 bases between. This CDR3 region has 13 residues.

In this sample, this clonotype turned up a few times. This chain connects TRBV12-3 or TRBV12-4 to TRBJ1-3; D is possibly TRBD1 (5 bases). The CDR3 is 16 residues long. V was pared by 2 bases and J by 1 base, with 12 bases between. CDR3 coding DNA: TGTGCCAGCAGTTTAAGGACACTCTCTTCTGGAAACACCATATATTTT. This sequence encodes CASSLRTLSSGNTIYF.

This clonotype occurred many times. CDR3 loop: CASSSGRMSEAFF. In nucleotides, the CDR3 is TGTGCCAGCAGCTCGGGACGGATGAGTGAAGCTTTCTTT. V gene TRBV7-2 combines with J gene TRBJ1-1, with D perhaps matching TRBD1 (5 bases). The V gene's germline CDR1 is SGHTA and CDR2 FQGNSA. V was cut by 4 bases and J by 7 bases, with 13 bases left in between. The CDR3 runs 13 residues.

This clonotype was observed many times. This sequence joins TRBV11-2 and TRBJ1-6; D gene uncertain. Germline V gene data show CDR1 as SGHAT and CDR2 as FQNNGV. The CDR3 covers 12 residues. The V end was cut by 1 base, the J end by 6 bases, with 1 base between. The CDR3 region is CASSLVNSPLHF. CDR3 bases: TGTGCCAGCAGCTTAGTTAATTCACCCCTCCACTTT.

This clonotype was counted at least ten times. The chain has TRBV5-1 and TRBJ1-2; D unclear. V was cut by 6 bases and J by 0 bases, with 12 bases left in between. CDR3 size: 14 residues. Germline CDR1 reads SGHRS; CDR2 reads YFSETQ. In DNA form, the CDR3 reads TGCGCCAGCACTCCGCCCCACACTAACTATGGCTACACCTTC. Amino acid sequence: CASTPPHTNYGYTF.

The chain employs TRBV7-9 and TRBJ1-2; TRBD1 is a possible D gene (6 bases). Deletions cut 5 bases from V and 8 bases from J, with 15 bases between. Germline CDR1 and CDR2: SEHNR and FQNEAQ (reference sequence). The CDR3 contains 13 residues. CDR3 region: CASSPDSSLGYTF. As DNA, the CDR3 is TGTGCCAGCAGCCCGGACAGTTCATTGGGCTACACCTTC.

The chain carries TRBV7-2 and TRBJ2-7; D gene uncertain. Germline assignment: CDR1 SGHTA and CDR2 FQGNSA. V was pared by 3 bases and J by 4 bases, with 10 bases between. This CDR3 contains 13 residues. The DNA for the CDR3 is TGTGCCAGCAGCTTCCCGGAGAAGTACGAGCAGTACTTC. It is translated as CASSFPEKYEQYF. The full variable domain, rest sourced from reference TRBV7-2 and TRBJ2-7, is GAGVSQSPSNKVTEKGKDVELRCDPISGHTALYWYRQSLGQGLEFLIYFQGNSAPDKSGLPSDRFSAERTGGSVSTLTIQRTQQEDSAVYLCASSFPEKYEQYFGPGTRLTVT.

This clonotype was seen at least ten times. V usage is TRBV7-2 and J usage is TRBJ2-7, with unresolved D. CDR1 is SGHTA and CDR2 is FQGNSA in the germline V gene. The V and J ends lost 2 bases and 6 bases respectively, with 11 bases between them. The CDR3 consists of 13 residues. CDR3 sequence: CASSLRHLVEQYF. The CDR3 bases are TGTGCCAGCAGCTTACGGCATCTGGTCGAGCAGTACTTC.